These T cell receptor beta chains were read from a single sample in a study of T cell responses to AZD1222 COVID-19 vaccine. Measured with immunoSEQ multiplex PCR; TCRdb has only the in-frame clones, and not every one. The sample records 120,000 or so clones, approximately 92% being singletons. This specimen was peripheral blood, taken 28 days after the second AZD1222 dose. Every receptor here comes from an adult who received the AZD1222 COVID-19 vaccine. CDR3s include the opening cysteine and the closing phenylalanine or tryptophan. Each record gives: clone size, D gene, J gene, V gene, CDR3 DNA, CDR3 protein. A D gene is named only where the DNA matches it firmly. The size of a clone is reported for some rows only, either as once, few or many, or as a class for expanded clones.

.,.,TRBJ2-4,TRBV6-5,TGTGCCAGCAGGGACAACTTAGCCAAAAACATTCAGTACTTC,CASRDNLAKNIQYF
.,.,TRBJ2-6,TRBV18,TGTGCCAGCTCACGGCAGGGAGCTGGGGCCAACGTCCTGACTTTC,CASSRQGAGANVLTF
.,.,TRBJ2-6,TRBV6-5,TGTGCCAGCAGTTACCGCAGGTCTGGGGCCAACGTCCTGACTTTC,CASSYRRSGANVLTF
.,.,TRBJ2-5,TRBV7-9,TGTGCCAGCAGCTTAGAAGGACAAGAGACCCAGTACTTC,CASSLEGQETQYF
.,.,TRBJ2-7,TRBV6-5,TGTGCCAGCAGTTACTCGACGGCAGGGCTCTACGAGCAGTACTTC,CASSYSTAGLYEQYF
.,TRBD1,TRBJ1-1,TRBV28,TGTGCCAGCAGTTTGTGGGACAGGGGCTTGAACACTGAAGCTTTCTTT,CASSLWDRGLNTEAFF
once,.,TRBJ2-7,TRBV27,TGTGCCAGCAGTTTATCGGGGCAACCACCACTAAACTACGAGCAGTACTTC,CASSLSGQPPLNYEQYF
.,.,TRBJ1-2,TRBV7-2,TGTGCCAGCAGCTTAGGGCAGGGAACCTATGGCTACACCTTC,CASSLGQGTYGYTF
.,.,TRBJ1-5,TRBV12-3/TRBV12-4,TGTGCCAGCAGTTTAGTTCCGGGGCAGCCCCAGCATTTT,CASSLVPGQPQHF
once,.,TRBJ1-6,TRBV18,TGTGCCAGCTCCGATTACGGGCAGGGTCATAATTCACCCCTCCACTTT,CASSDYGQGHNSPLHF
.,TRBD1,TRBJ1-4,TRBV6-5,TGTGCCAGCATCCCGCCGGGGACAGGGGAAGAAAAACTGTTTTTT,CASIPPGTGEEKLFF
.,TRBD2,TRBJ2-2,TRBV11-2,TGTGCCAGCAGGTCCGGTCGGCTAGCGGGGCACACCGGGGAGCTGTTTTTT,CASRSGRLAGHTGELFF
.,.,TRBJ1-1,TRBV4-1,TGCGCCAGCAGCCAATTTCTAGGGGCTGCAAACACTGAAGCTTTCTTT,CASSQFLGAANTEAFF
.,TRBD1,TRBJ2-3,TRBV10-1,TGCGCCAGCAGTGAGGCGACAGGGTGGACAGATACGCAGTATTTT,CASSEATGWTDTQYF
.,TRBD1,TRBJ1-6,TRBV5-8,TGTGCCAGCAGCCAGGGGGACAGGGGTAATTCACCCCTCCACTTT,CASSQGDRGNSPLHF
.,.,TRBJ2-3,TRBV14,TGTGCCAGCAGCCAGGGGGTGGCAGATACGCAGTATTTT,CASSQGVADTQYF
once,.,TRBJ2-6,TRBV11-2,TGTGCCAGCAGCTCAGACCTAGGGGCCAACGTCCTGACTTTC,CASSSDLGANVLTF
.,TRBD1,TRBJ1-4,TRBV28,TGTGCCAGCAGTACCGACGGACAGGCAGATAATGAAAAACTGTTTTTT,CASSTDGQADNEKLFF
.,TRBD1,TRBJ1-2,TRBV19,TGTGCCAGTAGTCCCGGACAGGGTTGGTCCTCCTATGGCTACACCTTC,CASSPGQGWSSYGYTF
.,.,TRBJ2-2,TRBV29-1,TGCAGCGTTGAAGATCCGGAGGGATCCGGGGAGCTGTTTTTT,CSVEDPEGSGELFF
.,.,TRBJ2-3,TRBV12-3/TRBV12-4,TGTGCCAGCAGTTTATCGGAGCGAGATACGCAGTATTTT,CASSLSERDTQYF
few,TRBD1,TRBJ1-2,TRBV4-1,TGCGCCAGCAGCCAGAAAGGGACAGACTATGGCTACACCTTC,CASSQKGTDYGYTF
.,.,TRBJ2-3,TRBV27,TGTGCCAGCATGGACTATCGCACAGATACGCAGTATTTT,CASMDYRTDTQYF
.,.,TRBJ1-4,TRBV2,TGTGCCAGCAGCCGCTCTTCAACTAATGAAAAACTGTTTTTT,CASSRSSTNEKLFF
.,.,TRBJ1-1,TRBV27,TGTGCCAGCAGTTGGCGGAGCATGAACACTGAAGCTTTCTTT,CASSWRSMNTEAFF
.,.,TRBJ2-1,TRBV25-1,TGTGCCAGCAGTGAATATGGGACGGGCTACAATGAGCAGTTCTTC,CASSEYGTGYNEQFF
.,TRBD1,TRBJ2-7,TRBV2,TGTGCCAGCAGTGGGGCTTCGGACAGGACCTACGAGCAGTACTTC,CASSGASDRTYEQYF
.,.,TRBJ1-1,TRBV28,TGTGCCAGCAGCTCCCCCTCGGGGGGGGTGGCTGAAGCTTTCTTT,CASSSPSGGVAEAFF
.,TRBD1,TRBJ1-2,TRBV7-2,TGTGCCAGCAGCTTAGAAGGGGGCGCCGGTGGCTACACCTTC,CASSLEGGAGGYTF
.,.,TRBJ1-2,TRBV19,TGTGCCAGTAGGATGGGTGGGTTCTATGGCTACACCTTC,CASRMGGFYGYTF
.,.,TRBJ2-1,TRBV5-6,TGTGCCAGCAGCAACCCGGAGGGACCCTACAATGAGCAGTTCTTC,CASSNPEGPYNEQFF
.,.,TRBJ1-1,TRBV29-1,TGCAGCGTGGTACCGAGGGCCACTGAAGCTTTCTTT,CSVVPRATEAFF
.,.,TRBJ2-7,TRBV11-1,TGTGCCAGCAGCCCCCCGGGACCAGCCTACGAGCAGTACTTC,CASSPPGPAYEQYF
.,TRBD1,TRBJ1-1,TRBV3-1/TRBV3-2,TGTGCCAGCAGCCACAGGGGGCGATGGAGCACTGAAGCTTTCTTT,CASSHRGRWSTEAFF
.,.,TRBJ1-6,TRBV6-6,TGTGCCAGCAGTTCGCAGGATAGTTCACCCCTCCACTTT,CASSSQDSSPLHF
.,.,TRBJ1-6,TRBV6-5,TGTGCCAGCAGTTACCGCAGGGAGAATTCACCCCTCCACTTT,CASSYRRENSPLHF
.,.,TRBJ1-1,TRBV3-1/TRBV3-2,TGTGCCAGCAGCTTTTCACCGACAGCCATGAACACTGAAGCTTTCTTT,CASSFSPTAMNTEAFF
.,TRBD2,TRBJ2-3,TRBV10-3,TGTGCCATCAGAGGGACTAGCGGGGGTACAGATACGCAGTATTTT,CAIRGTSGGTDTQYF
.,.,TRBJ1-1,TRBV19,TGTGCCAGTAGGCAGGGCAGTTTGAACACTGAAGCTTTCTTT,CASRQGSLNTEAFF
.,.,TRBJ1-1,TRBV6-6,TGTGCCAGCAGTTTACAGGGTAGGGCAACTGAAGCTTTCTTT,CASSLQGRATEAFF
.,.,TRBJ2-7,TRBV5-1,TGCGCCAGCAGCTTGGATTTTACCGGTGTCTACGAGCAGTACTTC,CASSLDFTGVYEQYF